This T cell receptor beta chain was sequenced in a study of T cell responses to AZD1222 COVID-19 vaccine. Study in general: Second doses were pooled across both intervals (about 4 or about 12 weeks).

Whole-study results and caveats: Mostly white British, mostly female donors; authors suggested clonal diversity may be underestimated. Per reports, nearly half of all spike-specific TCRs target regions that are unmutated in variants.

This table comes from immunoSEQ multiplex PCR, and its TCRdb copy is limited to in-frame clones, with some not included. The table records 150,000 or so clones, 65% to 90% of them present only once. In the case of this clone: Its antigen is currently unknown.

V shed 0 bases and J 2 bases; nucleotides not matched to a gene: 5. The length of the CDR3 is 16 residues. Germline loops: CDR1 MNHNY, CDR2 SVGAGI (reference sequence). The rearrangement links TRBV6-6 to TRBJ2-7; 9 bases fit TRBD1. This sample comprised peripheral blood, obtained on day 0 of AZD1222 vaccination. This clonotype originated in an adult in good health. The CDR3 sequence is CASSYSGRTGAYEQYF. CDR3 sequence (DNA): TGTGCCAGCAGTTACTCGGGACGGACAGGGGCCTACGAGCAGTACTTC.